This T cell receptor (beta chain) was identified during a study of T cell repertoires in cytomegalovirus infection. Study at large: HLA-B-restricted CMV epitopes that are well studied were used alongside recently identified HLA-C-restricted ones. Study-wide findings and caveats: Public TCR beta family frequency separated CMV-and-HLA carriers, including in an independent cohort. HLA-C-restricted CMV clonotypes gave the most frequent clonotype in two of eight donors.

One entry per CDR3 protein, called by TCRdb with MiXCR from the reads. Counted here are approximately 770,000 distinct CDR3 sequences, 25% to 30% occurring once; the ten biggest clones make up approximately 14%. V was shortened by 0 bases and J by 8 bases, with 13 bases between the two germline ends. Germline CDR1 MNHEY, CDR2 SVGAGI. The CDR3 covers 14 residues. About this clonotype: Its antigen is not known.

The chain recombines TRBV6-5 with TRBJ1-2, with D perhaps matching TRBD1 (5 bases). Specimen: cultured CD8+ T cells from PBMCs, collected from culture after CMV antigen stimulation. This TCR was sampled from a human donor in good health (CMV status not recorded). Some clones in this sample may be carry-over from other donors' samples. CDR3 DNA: TGTGCCAGCAGTTACTCGATGGGGCTGGAGGGCTACACCTTC. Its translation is CASSYSMGLEGYTF.